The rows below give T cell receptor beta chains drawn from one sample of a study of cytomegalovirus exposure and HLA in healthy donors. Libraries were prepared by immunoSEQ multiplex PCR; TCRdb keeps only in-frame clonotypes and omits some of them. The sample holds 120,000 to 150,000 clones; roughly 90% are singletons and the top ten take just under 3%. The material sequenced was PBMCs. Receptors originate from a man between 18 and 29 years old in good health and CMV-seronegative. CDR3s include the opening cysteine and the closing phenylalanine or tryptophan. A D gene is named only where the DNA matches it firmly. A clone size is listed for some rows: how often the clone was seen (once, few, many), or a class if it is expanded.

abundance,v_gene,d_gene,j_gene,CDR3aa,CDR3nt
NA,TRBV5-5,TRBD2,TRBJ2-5,CASSRGEQETQYF,TGTGCCAGCAGCCGGGGGGAACAAGAGACCCAGTACTTC
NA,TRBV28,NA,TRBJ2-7,CASSSSPGHIYEQYF,TGTGCCAGCAGTTCCTCTCCGGGACACATCTACGAGCAGTACTTC
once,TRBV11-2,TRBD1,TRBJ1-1,CASSLTPGGNPEAFF,TGTGCCAGCAGCTTAACGCCAGGGGGAAACCCTGAAGCTTTCTTT
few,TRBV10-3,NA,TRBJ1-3,CAISAPSSGNTIYF,TGTGCCATCAGTGCCCCCAGCTCTGGAAACACCATATATTTT
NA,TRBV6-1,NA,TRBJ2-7,CASKPTRAAALLKYF,TGTGCCAGCAAACCCACCCGCGCGGCAGCCCTCCTCAAGTACTTC
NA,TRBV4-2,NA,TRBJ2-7,CASSQGWETSGYEQYF,TGTGCCAGCAGCCAAGGGTGGGAGACTAGTGGCTACGAGCAGTACTTC
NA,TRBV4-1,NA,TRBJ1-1,CASSQVGWAANTEAFF,TGCGCCAGCAGCCAAGTTGGATGGGCCGCGAACACTGAAGCTTTCTTT
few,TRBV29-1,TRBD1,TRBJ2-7,CSAQGQGAYEQYF,TGCAGCGCCCAAGGACAGGGGGCCTACGAGCAGTACTTC
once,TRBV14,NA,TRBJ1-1,CASSLRGRNTEAFF,TGTGCCAGCAGCCTTCGGGGGAGAAACACTGAAGCTTTCTTT
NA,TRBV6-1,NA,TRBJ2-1,CASSPSPLKQFF,TGTGCCAGCAGCCCTTCCCCTTTAAAGCAGTTCTTC
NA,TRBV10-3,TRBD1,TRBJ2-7,CAISAVGQGVYEQYF,TGTGCCATCAGTGCAGTGGGACAGGGTGTTTACGAGCAGTACTTC
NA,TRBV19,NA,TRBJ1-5,CASSGAGARYMGNQPQHF,TGTGCCAGTAGTGGGGCGGGGGCGAGGTATATGGGCAATCAGCCCCAGCATTTT
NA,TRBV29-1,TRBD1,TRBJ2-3,CSGDRGGTDTQYF,TGCAGCGGTGACAGGGGGGGCACAGATACGCAGTATTTT
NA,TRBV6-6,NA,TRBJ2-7,CASSYWPSPEQYF,TGTGCCAGCAGTTACTGGCCGTCGCCGGAGCAGTACTTC
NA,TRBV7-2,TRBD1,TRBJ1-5,CASSPGQGAAQPQHF,TGTGCCAGCAGCCCGGGACAGGGGGCAGCTCAGCCCCAGCATTTT
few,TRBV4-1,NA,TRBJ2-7,CASSQDQRDTYEQYF,TGCGCCAGCAGCCAAGATCAGAGGGACACCTACGAGCAGTACTTC
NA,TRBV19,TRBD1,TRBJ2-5,CASSVGQGGQETQYF,TGTGCCAGTAGTGTTGGACAGGGGGGGCAAGAGACCCAGTACTTC
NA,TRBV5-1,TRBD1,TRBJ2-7,CASSLGQGNKQYF,TGCGCCAGCAGCTTAGGACAGGGGAATAAGCAGTACTTC
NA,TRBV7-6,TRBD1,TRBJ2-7,CASSDPGQGAYEQYF,TGTGCCAGCAGCGATCCGGGACAGGGTGCCTACGAGCAGTACTTC
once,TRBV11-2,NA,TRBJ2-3,CASSQRLITDTQYF,TGTGCCAGCAGCCAGCGGCTAATTACAGATACGCAGTATTTT
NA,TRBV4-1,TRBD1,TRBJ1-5,CASSPKVGQGPPQHF,TGCGCCAGCAGCCCAAAAGTGGGACAGGGCCCGCCCCAGCATTTT
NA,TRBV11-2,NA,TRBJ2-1,CASSLEPTSYNEQFF,TGTGCCAGCAGCTTAGAGCCTACCTCCTACAATGAGCAGTTCTTC
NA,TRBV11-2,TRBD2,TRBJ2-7,CASSPLAGGNYEQYF,TGTGCCAGCAGCCCGCTAGCGGGGGGGAACTACGAGCAGTACTTC
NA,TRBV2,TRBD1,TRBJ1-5,CASSGTVEGQPQHF,TGTGCCAGCAGCGGGACAGTCGAGGGTCAGCCCCAGCATTTT
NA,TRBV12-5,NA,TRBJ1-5,CACREGNQPQHF,TGTGCGTGTCGGGAGGGGAATCAGCCCCAGCATTTT
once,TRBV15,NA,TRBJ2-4,CATSMGAIDKNIQYF,TGTGCCACCAGCATGGGGGCGATTGACAAAAACATTCAGTACTTC
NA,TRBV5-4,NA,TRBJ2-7,CASSNLDRFFYEQYF,TGTGCCAGCAGCAACCTAGACAGGTTCTTCTACGAGCAGTACTTC
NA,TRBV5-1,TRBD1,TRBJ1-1,CASSLEGTGNTEAFF,TGCGCCAGCAGCTTGGAAGGGACAGGGAACACTGAAGCTTTCTTT
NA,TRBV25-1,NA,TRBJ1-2,CASSEYGQDGGYTF,TGTGCCAGCAGTGAATATGGGCAGGATGGTGGCTACACCTTC
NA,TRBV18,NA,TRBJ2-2,CASSPLGNTGELFF,TGTGCCAGCTCACCACTCGGGAACACCGGGGAGCTGTTTTTT
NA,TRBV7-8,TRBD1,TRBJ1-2,CASSLKDRVGGYTF,TGTGCCAGCAGCCTAAAAGACAGGGTGGGAGGCTACACCTTC
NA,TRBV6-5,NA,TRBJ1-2,CASSSWTFGPSGYTF,TGTGCCAGCAGTTCGTGGACTTTTGGGCCGAGCGGCTACACCTTC
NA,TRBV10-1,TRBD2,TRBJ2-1,CASSSPTSGGYNEQFF,TGCGCCAGCAGTAGCCCTACTAGCGGGGGATACAATGAGCAGTTCTTC
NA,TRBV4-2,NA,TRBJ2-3,CASSPRLGADTQYF,TGTGCCAGCAGCCCAAGACTAGGGGCAGATACGCAGTATTTT
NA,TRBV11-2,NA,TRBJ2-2,CASSPFPLYTGELFF,TGTGCCAGCAGCCCCTTCCCCCTCTACACCGGGGAGCTGTTTTTT